The 5 T cell receptor beta chains listed next were all sequenced from one sample in a study of identical twins. From the 5' RACE reads, TCRdb called clonotypes with MiXCR, one entry per CDR3 protein. The repertoire holds about 890,000 distinct CDR3 sequences, with about 12% as singletons. These data were also reused for a study on yellow fever vaccine responses in identical twins.

The sample consisted of PBMCs. The source of these receptors is a woman between 18 and 29 years old in good health.

This clonotype has more than one count but fewer than ten. This rearrangement joins TRBV25-1 to TRBJ2-3; no reliable D call. Germline CDR1 is MGHDK and CDR2 is SYGVNS. V was cut by 5 bases and J by 10 bases, with 10 bases left in between. The CDR3 runs 11 residues. As DNA, the CDR3 is TGTGCCAGCAGTTTCAACCAGGCGCAGTATTTT. Translation gives CASSFNQAQYF.

In this sample, this clonotype turned up many times. V and J are TRBV20-1 and TRBJ2-1, with TRBD2 matching over 8 bases. V shed 0 bases and J 0 bases; nucleotides not matched to a gene: 4. Germline V gene lookup returns CDR1 DFQATT and CDR2 SNEGSKA (reference sequence). The CDR3 is 16 amino acids. The CDR3 coding sequence is TGCAGTGCTAGAGATTTAGCGGGAAGCTCCTACAATGAGCAGTTCTTC. Its translation is CSARDLAGSSYNEQFF.

This clonotype was recorded a few times. This chain uses TRBV2 with TRBJ2-6; 9 bases are a match to TRBD1. The germline V gene encodes CDR1 SNHLY and CDR2 FYNNEI. This CDR3 has 16 residues. The trim removed 3 bases at V and 4 bases at J, leaving 4 bases unmatched. The CDR3 loop is CASSDLQGAGANVLTF. CDR3 coding DNA: TGTGCCAGCAGTGATTTACAGGGGGCCGGGGCCAACGTCCTGACTTTC.

The V gene is TRBV24-1, the J gene TRBJ2-2; 10 bases map to TRBD2. Trimming at V came to 8 bases and at J to 1 base, leaving 0 bases not matched to a gene. CDR1 KGHDR and CDR2 SFDVKD come from the germline V gene. There are 14 residues in the CDR3. The CDR3 region has the DNA TGTGCCACCACTAGCGGGAGGAACACCGGGGAGCTGTTTTTT. It specifies CATTSGRNTGELFF.

This clonotype was observed a handful of times. V and J are TRBV3-1 and TRBJ1-2; D is uncertain. The CDR3 loop spans 13 amino acids. Per the germline V gene, CDR1 is LGHDT and CDR2 is YNNKEL (reference sequence). V lost 3 bases, J lost 4 bases, and 9 bases lay in between. CDR3 protein: CASSHSTGYGYTF. The DNA for the CDR3 is TGTGCCAGCAGCCACTCGACGGGCTATGGCTACACCTTC. The complete variable domain, with remaining parts taken from reference TRBV3-1 and TRBJ1-2, reads DTAVSQTPKYLVTQMGNDKSIKCEQNLGHDTMYWYKQDSKKFLKIMFSYNNKELIINETVPNRFSPKSPDKAHLNLHINSLELGDSAVYFCASSHSTGYGYTFGSGTRLTVV.